Listed here is a single TCR beta chain. The antigen remains undetermined. This entry belongs to a study of CD8+ T cells in alopecia areata. Regarding the study as a whole: Scalp sample sequencing also detects resident alphabeta T cells of normal skin. Clonality in lesional scalp, especially alopecia totalis/universalis, exceeded that of normal scalp. Sharing of TCR sequences between patients (possibly for HLA-related reasons) was less clear than in mice.

T lymphocytes (CD4+ and CD8+) were sorted from PBMCs. Extracted from the samples, RNA was reverse transcribed into cDNA to serve as the sequencing template. This table comes from immunoSEQ multiplex PCR, and its TCRdb copy is limited to in-frame clones, with some not included. The data show roughly 100,000 clones, roughly 53% seen once. Input material: CD4+ T cells sorted from blood. The origin of this receptor is a human donor in good health.

CDR3 in amino acids: CASSIMTTFTDTQYF. The CDR3 DNA reads as TGTGCCAGTAGTATAATGACTACGTTCACAGATACGCAGTATTTT. The chain joins TRBV19 to TRBJ2-3; weak D call: TRBD2 (5 bases). Trimming shortened V by 2 bases and J by 2 bases, and 11 bases separated the two germline ends. Germline V gene data show CDR1 as LNHDA and CDR2 as SQIVND (reference sequence). The CDR3 length is 15 residues.